The rows below give T cell receptor beta chains drawn from one sample of a study of blood T cell repertoires in COVID-19. Using immunoSEQ multiplex PCR, the repertoire was profiled, and TCRdb retains in-frame clones only, with some absent. Here the sample spans about 73,000 clones, about nine tenths being singletons. The sample taken for sequencing was peripheral blood. Source of these receptors: an elderly woman with active or convalescent COVID-19. The conserved cysteine and the conserved F or W are not part of the CDR3 here. The order of the fields is V gene, CDR3 protein.

>TRBV5-4
ASSLVDSYGYT
>TRBV4-1
ASSQAPDRVEAF
>TRBV2
ASSSQGHSNQPQH
>TRBV27
ASSSNDREVTPLH
>TRBV18
ASSPPGQGTVGELF
>TRBV6-2/TRBV6-3
ASSLDGGVGQPQH
>TRBV28
ASNRALPNTEAF
>TRBV30
ACRVYENTGELF
>TRBV24-1
ATSEGGQGRNGYT
>TRBV19
ASSSLGQQGRQPQH
>TRBV6-2/TRBV6-3
ASSPSANEKLF
>TRBV28
ASSLPNANNQPQH
>TRBV21-1
ASSKLGTGGYNEQF
>TRBV24-1
ATSNSRGRHTEAF
>TRBV27
ASSLKLAGVYEQY
>TRBV4-3
ASSPTGLDEQF
>TRBV6-2/TRBV6-3
ASGRRPADRGREQY
>TRBV3-1/TRBV3-2
ASSGGPANTEAF
>TRBV5-1
ASSLADRAMNTEAF
>TRBV7-2
ASSLAGQGETQY
>TRBV24-1
ATSDPAGSGGATDTQY
>TRBV15
ATSPRGLLTGANVLT
>TRBV5-4
ASSPDRGHRGTEAF
>TRBV2
ATGGDAPPQETQY
>TRBV28
ASIWGTGGSSQPQH
>TRBV18
ASSPGQVNQPQH
>TRBV24-1
ATSDLTGGAVDTQY
>TRBV9
ASSGQGGKLF
>TRBV30
AWSGGRTGPDTQY
>TRBV6-2/TRBV6-3
ASSPYRAGTDTQY
>TRBV30
AWWGGSEAF
>TRBV18
ASSRTDSNQPQH
>TRBV13
ASSGRDRTRDYPASRYGYT
>TRBV28
ASQAAVVGDEKLF
>TRBV7-9
ASSLELGPNYGYT
>TRBV12-3/TRBV12-4
ASSALGGSEQY
>TRBV5-1
ASSSGPSATGELF
>TRBV9
ASSVGLAGGRPNTQY
>TRBV19
ASRTGTNTGELF
>TRBV5-6
ASSLRGTEAF
>TRBV27
ASSFGGLSYNSPLH
>TRBV10-3
AISESAHEQF
>TRBV27
ASSFGGGAQPQH
>TRBV5-4
ASSLAGGQF
>TRBV21-1
ASSKETGSGLWYGYT
>TRBV6-1
ASSESGNQPQH
>TRBV7-9
ASSSLEEPRIEQF
>TRBV18
ASSPDRSTDTQY
>TRBV2
ASSAQGTSTDTQY
>TRBV28
ASRDSLYGYT
>TRBV2
ASGRSPDRVWDTEAF
>TRBV12-1
ASSPRTGKGTDTQY
>TRBV7-6
ASSPHLPDSRGNTIY